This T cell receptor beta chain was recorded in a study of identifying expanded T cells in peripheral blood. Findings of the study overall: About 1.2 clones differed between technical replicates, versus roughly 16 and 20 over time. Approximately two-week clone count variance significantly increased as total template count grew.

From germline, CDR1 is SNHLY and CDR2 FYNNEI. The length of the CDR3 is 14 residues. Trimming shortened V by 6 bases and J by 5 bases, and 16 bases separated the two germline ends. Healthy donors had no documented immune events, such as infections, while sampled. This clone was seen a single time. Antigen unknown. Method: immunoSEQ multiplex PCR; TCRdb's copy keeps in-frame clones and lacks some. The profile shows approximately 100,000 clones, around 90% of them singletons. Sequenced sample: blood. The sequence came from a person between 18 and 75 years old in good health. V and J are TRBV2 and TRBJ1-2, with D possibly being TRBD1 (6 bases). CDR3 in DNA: TGTGCCAGCAGCTCAGCAGGACAGAAATATGGCTACACCTTC. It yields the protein CASSSAGQKYGYTF.